These 12 T cell receptor beta chains were all obtained from the same sample, sequenced in a study of T-cell memory formation after mild COVID-19. From the 5' RACE reads, TCRdb called clonotypes with MiXCR, one entry per CDR3 protein. This sample carries under 550,000 distinct CDR3 sequences, more than 15% of them seen once, and the ten largest clones take under 25%. The specimen was PBMCs or a T cell subset sorted from them (not recorded which). Source of these receptors: a man aged 18 to 29 who had mild COVID-19 (a few samples of this study predate the infection). Cell type and time point are not known.

In the case of this clonotype: One junction end disagrees with the germline gene, perhaps due to a read error. The V and J genes are TRBV7-7 and TRBJ2-2; D is ambiguous. Per the germline V gene, CDR1 is SSHAT and CDR2 is FNYEAQ (reference sequence). The CDR3 sequence is 13 residues long. CDR3 sequence reads: CASSYSSGGELFF. CDR3 DNA sequence: TGTGCTAGCAGCTATTCATCCGGCGGGGAGCTGTTTTTT.

This chain joins TRBV15 and TRBJ2-5; the match to TRBD2 covers 9 bases. The trim removed 0 bases at V and 4 bases at J, leaving 3 bases unmatched. This CDR3 has 15 amino acids. Germline lookup yields CDR1 LNHNV and CDR2 YYDKDF (reference sequence). The CDR3 bases are TGTGCCACCAGCAGAGAGGTAGCGGGGGTAGAGACCCAGTACTTC. Protein sequence: CATSREVAGVETQYF.

The chain combines TRBV6-2 or TRBV6-3 with TRBJ2-1; 13 bases are a match to TRBD2. Germline trimming cut 6 bases from V and 4 bases from J; bases unmatched to any gene: 12. CDR3 length: 18 amino acids. In germline, CDR1 is MNHEY, CDR2 SVGEGT. The CDR3 nucleotides are TGTGCCAGCAGCACCAACCCGGGACTAGCGGGGATATACAATGAGCAGTTCTTC. It is translated as CASSTNPGLAGIYNEQFF.

The chain joins TRBV12-3 or TRBV12-4 to TRBJ2-5; D perhaps matches TRBD2 (7 bases). This CDR3 contains 15 residues. Trimming removed 4 bases at V and 3 bases at J, with 15 bases between. The chain's CDR3 is CASSWGGPREETQYF. The CDR3 DNA is TGTGCCAGCAGTTGGGGGGGGCCTAGGGAAGAGACCCAGTACTTC.

The table lists this clonotype with many counts. The germline gene is not matched at one end of the junction; a read error may be the cause. V is TRBV29-1 and J is TRBJ2-7; 7 bases line up with TRBD1. The germline gives CDR1 SQVTM, CDR2 ANQGSEA. The CDR3 has 11 amino acids. CDR3 coding DNA: TGCAGCGTTGAAGATGGGGACAGCGCCGACTTC. Translating it yields CSVEDGDSADF.

This clonotype was counted only a few times. This sequence joins TRBV5-4 and TRBJ2-2, with D unclear. The CDR3 contains 16 residues. V lost 3 bases and J 7 bases, leaving 19 bases between the germline ends. Germline CDR1 is SGHNT and CDR2 is YYREEE (reference sequence). In DNA, the CDR3 is TGTGCCAGCAGCTCAAGTGGGTTCCCGGTCGTCGGGGAGCTGTTTTTT. Protein: CASSSSGFPVVGELFF.

Only a few counts were recorded for this clonotype. This chain links TRBV20-1 with TRBJ1-2; possibly TRBD1 for D (6 bases). Per germline, CDR1 DFQATT and CDR2 SNEGSKA (reference sequence). Trimming pared 6 bases from V and 0 bases from J, leaving 14 bases between. The CDR3 length is 14 residues. As DNA, the CDR3 is TGCAGTGCCCGAGTAGGACAGTCTAACTATGGCTACACCTTC. Translation gives CSARVGQSNYGYTF.

The rearrangement joins TRBV21-1 to TRBJ2-3. TRBV21-1 is a pseudogene locus. The CDR3 sequence is 17 residues long. For the CDR3, the DNA is TGTGCCAGCAGCAAAGTGCGCGGACGTCTTTTCACAGATACGCAGTATTTT. Encoded protein: CASSKVRGRLFTDTQYF.

The chain is built from TRBV6-2 or TRBV6-3 and TRBJ2-1, with D possibly called TRBD1 or TRBD2 (5 bases each). V was pared by 5 bases and J by 4 bases, with 12 bases between. This CDR3 comprises 14 residues. Germline CDR1 reads MNHEY; CDR2 reads SVGEGT. The CDR3 sequence: CASSELGEYNEQFF. DNA of the CDR3: TGTGCCAGCAGTGAGCTAGGGGAGTACAATGAGCAGTTCTTC.

This chain links TRBV12-3 or TRBV12-4 with TRBJ2-4, with 7 positions matching TRBD1. After removal of 6 bases from V and 3 bases from J, the junction contained 2 bases not matched to a gene. The CDR3 has 13 amino acids. Here the CDR3 reads CASSRDSKNIQYF. The CDR3 DNA reads as TGTGCCAGCAGCCGGGACAGCAAAAACATTCAGTACTTC.

The chain is built from TRBV24-1 and TRBJ2-3; no reliable D call. The CDR3 is 14 amino acids. The V end lost 3 bases, the J end lost 2 bases, and 8 bases lay between the germline ends. The germline V gene has CDR1 KGHDR and CDR2 SFDVKD. CDR3 sequence reads: CATSDTTSTDTQYF. The CDR3 DNA sequence: TGTGCCACCAGTGATACAACGTCCACAGATACGCAGTATTTT.

The J gene is TRBJ2-1, the V gene TRBV6-2 or TRBV6-3; 11 bases are a match to TRBD2. This CDR3 has 15 amino acids. Germline V CDR1 and CDR2: MNHEY, SVGEGT. V was clipped by 5 bases and J by 4 bases; unmatched bases: 4. The CDR3 DNA sequence: TGTGCCAGCAGTGTGGGACTAGCGGTTTACAATGAGCAGTTCTTC. This codes for CASSVGLAVYNEQFF.